This TCR beta chain is from a study of blood T cell repertoires in COVID-19. Study-wide background: The United States, Italy and Spain provided the acute and convalescent COVID-19 samples. In each case, the material was cDNA or gDNA derived from T cells, B-cell-depleted T cells, or PBMCs.

Looked up from germline, CDR1 is DFQATT and CDR2 is SNEGSKA (reference sequence). CDR3 length: 13 amino acids. V lost 3 bases, J lost 6 bases, and 8 bases stayed unmatched. In the authors' methods: Reference gene primer amplification gave estimated nucleated cell counts. Clones were read by immunoSEQ multiplex PCR, and TCRdb kept only the in-frame ones, dropping some. V and J calls and clone size are given by that table; D and trimming were obtained from the DNA. The sample gives about 200,000 clones, about 89% of which show up once; roughly 6.5% is in the top ten. The TCR sequence derives from a man aged 55-75 years who had recovered from COVID-19. The sample consisted of peripheral blood. V is TRBV20-1 and J is TRBJ2-7; TRBD2 aligns across 7 bases. CDR3 DNA: TGCAGTGCTAGTACGGGGGGAGAGCCCGAGCAGTACTTC. This sequence encodes CSASTGGEPEQYF.